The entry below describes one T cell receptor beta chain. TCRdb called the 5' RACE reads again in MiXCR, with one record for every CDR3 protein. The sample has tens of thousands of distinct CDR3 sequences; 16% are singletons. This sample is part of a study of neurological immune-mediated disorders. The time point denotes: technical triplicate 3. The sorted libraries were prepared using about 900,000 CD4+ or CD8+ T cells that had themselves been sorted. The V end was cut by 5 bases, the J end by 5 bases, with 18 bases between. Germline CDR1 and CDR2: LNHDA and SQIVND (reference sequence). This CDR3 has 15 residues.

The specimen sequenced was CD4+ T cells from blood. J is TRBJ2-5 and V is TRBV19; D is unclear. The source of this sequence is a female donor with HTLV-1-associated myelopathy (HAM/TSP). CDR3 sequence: CASSARTRWSETQYF. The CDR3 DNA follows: TGTGCCAGTAGTGCCCGGACCAGGTGGAGTGAGACCCAGTACTTC. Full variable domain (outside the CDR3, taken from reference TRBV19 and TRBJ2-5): DGGITQSPKYLFRKEGQNVTLSCEQNLNHDAMYWYRQDPGQGLRLIYYSQIVNDFQKGDIAEGYSVSREKKESFPLTVTSAQKNPTAFYLCASSARTRWSETQYFGPGTRLLVL.